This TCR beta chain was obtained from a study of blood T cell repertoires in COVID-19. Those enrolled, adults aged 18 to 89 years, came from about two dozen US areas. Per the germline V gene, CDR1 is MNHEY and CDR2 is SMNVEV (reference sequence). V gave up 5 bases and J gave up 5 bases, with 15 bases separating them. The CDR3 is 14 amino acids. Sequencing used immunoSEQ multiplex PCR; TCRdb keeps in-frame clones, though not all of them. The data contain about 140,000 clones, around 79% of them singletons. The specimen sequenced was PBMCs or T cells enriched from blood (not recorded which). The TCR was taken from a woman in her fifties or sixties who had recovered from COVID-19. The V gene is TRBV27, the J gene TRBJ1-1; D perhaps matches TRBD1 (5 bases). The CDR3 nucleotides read TGTGCCAGCAGTCCCCGGACAATAGGGACTGAAGCTTTCTTT. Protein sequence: CASSPRTIGTEAFF.